This TCR beta chain was documented in a study of Ad26.COV2.S vaccination and SARS-CoV-2 variants (dated by TCRdb to the early 2020s). Background for the entire study: Donors in the vaccine arm were drawn from COV1001, a phase I-IIa trial of Ad26.COV2.S in healthy adults that was multicentre, randomized, double-blind and placebo-controlled. Investigators remained blinded to trial group allocation during experiments and outcome assessment. Trial participants were randomized into five groups of five: low-dose or high-dose Ad26.COV2.S given once or twice, or placebo on both occasions. The TCR-sequenced set comprised around 30 samples: approximately 19 Ad26.COV2.S vaccine recipients, 5 placebo recipients and 8 SARS-CoV-2 convalescent individuals. Ad26.COV2.S was given intramuscularly at 5x10^10 or 1x10^11 viral particles, as a single shot or as two shots 56 days apart. TCRbeta repertoire sequencing served as the tool for gauging how specific and how broad the SARS-CoV-2-reactive T cell receptors were following Ad26.COV2.S vaccination.

This sample's treatment or condition label indicates: roughly 20 received Ad26.COV2.S at low or high dose, single or two shots; 5 received placebo; per-sample allocation not given. Repertoires of vaccine and placebo recipients were sequenced from samples collected on day 63 after the first injection. In Cohort 1b, more than 20 adults aged 18-55 years were enrolled at a single site in Boston, USA, between 29 July and 7 August 2020. As a vaccine, Ad26.COV2.S was a replication-incompetent adenovirus type 26 vector that expressed a prefusion-stabilized SARS-CoV-2 spike protein derived from the original Wuhan strain. Of note for this clone: What this receptor recognizes is not known. Base qualities are not provided; no much larger clone lies one nucleotide away.

The junction carries 7 bases between V and J, which are trimmed by 3 bases and 7 bases respectively. Including cysteine and phenylalanine, the CDR3 has 12 amino acids. Just the 36-base CDR3 DNA is kept, in frame starting at base 1. From the germline V gene, CDR1 is SGHVS and CDR2 is FNYEAQ. Study-level results and caveats: After vaccination, substantial breadth of spike-specific CD8+ and CD4+ T cell responses was reported. Compared with placebo recipients, Ad26.COV2.S recipients showed higher spike-specific TCR breadth (P = 0.0014). The authors noted that the TCR breadth and depth analyses may have underestimated total T cell responses. Vaccine and placebo recipients had similar non-spike TCR breadth, a finding consistent with the vaccine containing only spike. The study was not powered for comparison of responses between vaccine doses or regimens.

The immunoSEQ Assay was the method used to sequence TCRbeta CDR3 regions. After extraction, genomic DNA underwent amplification by bias-controlled multiplex PCR, followed by high-throughput sequencing. The study's processing was this. Collapsing and filtering of sequences were performed to quantify the absolute abundance of each unique TCRbeta CDR3 region. T cell fraction was estimated by normalizing TCRbeta template counts to usable DNA, with usable DNA measured through amplification of reference genes found in all nucleated cells. Repertoire TCRs were annotated as SARS-CoV-2-specific when V gene, CDR3 amino acid sequence and J gene were exactly matched to a known reactive TCR set. The reference SARS-CoV-2 TCR set was obtained from MIRA and was filtered for enrichment in COVID-19-positive ImmuneCODE repertoires, whereby public or cross-reactive TCRs were removed. Using the MIRA antigens, annotated TCRs were further analysed by specific ORF or by position within an ORF. Breadth was defined as the number of annotated unique rearrangements divided by the total number of unique productive rearrangements, and depth was defined as the summed frequency of the annotated unique rearrangements. Two-sided Wilcoxon rank-sum tests were applied when comparing TCR breadth between groups. TCRdb took this table from immuneACCESS and kept in-frame rearrangements with V and J called. Such tables lack part of the clones; where checked against another copy, unresolved V genes explain under half of the gap, and the rest is unexplained. D and trimming come from the DNA, and the V and J calls and clone size come from that table. This sample gives some 500,000 clones in total; roughly 89% of them show up just once. The ten largest account for approximately 2.5% of the sample.

This sequence was found in a person aged 18-60 years who received the Ad26.COV2.S COVID-19 vaccine or a placebo. Material: peripheral blood, obtained in a trial of Ad26.COV2.S vaccine versus placebo. The chain is encoded by TRBV7-6 joined to TRBJ2-1; no confident D gene assignment can be made. The DNA is TGTGCCAGCAGCTTGAATGTTAATGAGCAGTTCTTC. This translates into CASSLNVNEQFF.